This record covers a single T cell receptor beta chain. Its antigen is not identified. The record originates from a study of cytomegalovirus exposure and HLA in healthy donors. At sampling all donors were nominally healthy, likely with unrecorded immune exposures. V lost 2 bases and J 0 bases, leaving 10 bases between the germline ends. CDR1 is KGHSH, CDR2 LQKENI, per germline. CDR3 length equals 16 residues. Primers: 60 Vbeta forward and 13 Jbeta reverse. Repertoires were generated with immunoSEQ multiplex PCR, while TCRdb's copy carries only in-frame clones and drops some. Of approximately 100,000 clones in the sample, 74% were seen once. Points from the study as a whole: According to the study, 160 or so TCR beta chains were cytomegalovirus-associated.

The clonotype comes from a human donor in good health. Specimen: PBMCs. The chain couples TRBV18 to TRBJ2-2, with a tentative D call TRBD1 (7 bases). This CDR3 reads CASSPGGGANTGELFF. The CDR3 region has the DNA TGTGCCAGCTCACCAGGAGGGGGCGCGAACACCGGGGAGCTGTTTTTT.